Here is one T cell receptor (beta chain) with its context. The antigen this receptor binds is unknown. No base-level quality is on record; no much larger clone is a single base apart. TCRbeta CDR3 regions were amplified from genomic DNA using the immunoSEQ Assay, a bias-controlled multiplex PCR. For the original study's pipeline: The number of nucleated cells in each sample was estimated by amplification of reference gene primers within the assay. Sequence reads were collapsed and filtered to measure the absolute abundance of every unique TCRbeta CDR3 rearrangement. For each sample, productive Simpson clonality was calculated as the square root of Simpson's diversity index over productive rearrangements. The clones in this table, taken by TCRdb from immuneACCESS, are in-frame only. Not every clone is retained; where verified, under half of the shortfall comes from an unresolved V gene, and the cause of the rest is unknown. Clone size and V and J calls were adopted from that table, with D and trimming inferred from the DNA. This sample has 15,000 to 20,000 clones in its table, and approximately 91% of those were observed once. The ten biggest clones cover around 9.6% of the sample.

This record comes from a study of blood T cell repertoires in COVID-19 (dated by TCRdb to the early 2020s). Background on the whole study: The collaborator samples originated in the United States, Italy and Spain and spanned the acute and convalescent phases of COVID-19. The material from the prospective study consisted of cDNA or gDNA derived from T cells, B-cell-depleted T cells, or PBMCs. Deeply sampled blood TCRbeta repertoires from subjects exposed to, actively infected with, or recovered from COVID-19 were included in the dataset. The repertoires were released in a freely available public database meant as a resource for research on the immune response to SARS-CoV-2. Where available, HLA class I and class II types were obtained from metadata supplied by the sample provider rather than from assay-based typing. The sample metadata nearly always contained a de-identified subject ID, COVID-19 status, age in years and sex. The samples were drawn from two sources: the first 160 participants of the ongoing ImmuneRACE study, and 1,000 to 1,500 subjects contributed by 6 global collaborators.

The study at large found these results: Clinical and demographic metadata were provided uncurated, with the amount varying by source and participant.

From the cysteine up to the phenylalanine, the CDR3 has a length of 15 residues. Of all the DNA, just the CDR3 is kept, 45 bases in frame from base 1. CDR1 MNHEY and CDR2 SMNVEV are derived from the germline V gene (reference sequence). Cut back by 5 bases and 9 bases, the V and J ends lie 17 bases apart. Whole blood was collected in K2EDTA tubes by collaborating institutions according to the institutions' own protocols. For TCRbeta analysis, collaborators shipped samples as frozen whole blood, isolated PBMCs, or DNA extracted from either of those sample types. The source material was peripheral blood. The rearrangement combines TRBV27 with TRBJ1-6; the D gene is possibly TRBD1, with 6 bases matching. The source is a man aged 35 to 55 with active COVID-19. The DNA sequence follows: TGTGCCAGCAGTCTCTGGACAGCTTTGGCTTCACCCCTCCACTTT. Its translation is CASSLWTALASPLHF.